This T cell receptor (beta chain) was observed in a study of blood T cell repertoires in COVID-19. In the original processing: The assay estimated nucleated cells by amplifying reference gene primers. Repertoires were generated with immunoSEQ multiplex PCR, while TCRdb's copy carries only in-frame clones and drops some. V and J calls and clone size are copied from that table; D and trimming were computed from the DNA. The table has 200,000 to 250,000 clones, about 85% seen once. Germline V gene sequence: CDR1 SNHLY, CDR2 FYNNEI. V was cut by 8 bases and J by 5 bases, with 18 bases left in between. This CDR3 comprises 14 residues.

The sequence came from a man aged 30 to 39 who had recovered from COVID-19. This chain joins TRBV2 and TRBJ2-5; D is undetermined. The sample comprised peripheral blood. CDR3 amino acids: CASRVISFGETQYF. CDR3 sequence (DNA): TGTGCCAGCCGGGTAATCTCCTTTGGTGAGACCCAGTACTTC.